This record concerns one T cell receptor (beta chain) sequence. This clone was picked up one time. The antigen it recognizes is unknown. The record has no base qualities; no much larger clone is one base away. TCRbeta CDR3 regions were amplified from genomic DNA using the immunoSEQ Assay, a bias-controlled multiplex PCR. The original pipeline was this. Nucleated cell counts per sample were estimated from amplification of reference gene primers within the assay. To quantify the absolute abundance of each unique TCRbeta CDR3 rearrangement, sequence reads were collapsed and filtered. For each sample, productive Simpson clonality was calculated as the square root of Simpson's diversity index over productive rearrangements. The source is immuneACCESS, and TCRdb retained only in-frame sequences with V and J called. Part of the clones is not carried over; for the studies checked, unresolved V genes explain less than half of this, and the remainder is unexplained. D and trimming were read from the DNA, whereas the V and J calls and clone size are those reported in that table. Across this sample there are approximately 200,000 clones, with approximately 90% seen only once. Jointly, the top ten make up less than 3.5% of the sample.

The data belong to a study of blood T cell repertoires in COVID-19 (dated by TCRdb to 2019 to 2021). About the study as a whole: Samples from collaborators originated in the United States, Italy and Spain and spanned both the acute and convalescent phases of COVID-19. Subjects who had been exposed to COVID-19, were actively infected with it, or had recovered from it provided the deeply sampled blood TCRbeta repertoires that made up the dataset. Sample metadata almost always included a de-identified subject ID, COVID-19 status, age in years and sex. The repertoires were released in a freely available public database meant as a resource for research on the immune response to SARS-CoV-2. Where available, HLA class I and class II types were obtained from metadata supplied by the sample provider rather than from assay-based typing. The prospective study material was composed of cDNA or gDNA derived from T cells, B-cell-depleted T cells, or PBMCs. The samples were drawn from two sources: the first 160 participants of the ongoing ImmuneRACE study, and some 1,300 subjects contributed by 6 global collaborators.

On the study overall, not on this receptor specifically: How much clinical and demographic metadata was included differed by source and by participant, and the metadata was provided uncurated.

The collaborating institutions used their own protocols to collect whole blood in K2EDTA tubes. For TCRbeta analysis, collaborator samples were shipped as frozen whole blood, as isolated PBMCs, or as DNA extracted from either sample type. The CDR3 runs 13 amino acids, cysteine and phenylalanine included. Just the 39-base CDR3 DNA is kept, in frame starting at base 1. V and J are truncated by 5 bases and 2 bases respectively, leaving an intervening sequence of 10 bases. The germline V gene encodes CDR1 ENHRY and CDR2 SYGVKD. The rearranged segments are TRBV10-3 and TRBJ2-7; the best D guess is TRBD1, with 6 bases matching. This receptor was identified in a woman aged 25 to 45 with active or convalescent COVID-19. Sequencing was performed on peripheral blood. The nucleotide sequence reads as follows: TGTGCCATCAGTCCAGGGGAAGCCTACGAGCAGTACTTC. The translation is CAISPGEAYEQYF.